The 23 T cell receptor beta chains below all came from one sample that was sequenced in a study of blood T cells in healthy people across ages (dated by TCRdb to 2014 to 2015). Receptor libraries were prepared by 5' RACE. Sequencing used an Illumina HiSeq 2500. A second roughly 7 to 12 cycle PCR used a sample-barcoded 5' primer and a J-beta primer mix. TCRdb reran the public reads through fastp at Q25 and MiXCR, keeping productive beta chains. Each CDR3 protein gets just one entry, which takes the most common genes and DNA from the rows behind it. This sample gives approximately 900,000 distinct CDR3 sequences in total; about 27% of them show up just once. The top ten clones comprise roughly 10% of the sample. The sample was also reused in another study, on T cells of mothers and their children.

The specimen was blood. The receptor source for this set is a middle-aged woman in good health.

This clonotype was picked up a small number of times. J is TRBJ2-6 and V is TRBV5-1, with TRBD1 identical over 9 bases. The CDR3 extends over 18 amino acids. Germline loops: CDR1 SGHRS, CDR2 YFSETQ. The V and J ends lost 2 bases and 0 bases, in that order; junction bases with no gene match: 6. The CDR3 region is CASSLSGTGTSGANVLTF. CDR3 sequence (DNA): TGCGCCAGCAGCTTATCCGGGACAGGGACCTCTGGGGCCAACGTCCTGACTTTC. The variable domain in full, with the rest retrieved from reference TRBV5-1 and TRBJ2-6, is KAGVTQTPRYLIKTRGQQVTLSCSPISGHRSVSWYQQTPGQGLQFLFEYFSETQRNKGNFPGRFSGRQFSNSRSEMNVSTLELGDSALYLCASSLSGTGTSGANVLTFGAGSRLTVL.

This clonotype showed up many times. This chain joins TRBV7-2 and TRBJ2-7; 10 bases align to TRBD1. J lost 2 bases, V lost 8 bases, and 6 bases had no gene match. The CDR3 loop spans 14 amino acids. Germline loops: CDR1 SGHTA, CDR2 FQGNSA. CDR3 in amino acids: CASAFGTGAYEQYF. The CDR3 DNA follows: TGTGCCAGCGCCTTTGGGACAGGGGCCTACGAGCAGTACTTC.

Only a few counts were recorded for this clonotype. This chain links TRBV12-3 or TRBV12-4 with TRBJ2-5, with D unresolved. CDR3 size: 14 residues. With 4 bases removed from V and 4 bases from J, the gap between germline ends came to 13 bases. DNA of the CDR3: TGTGCCAGCAGTTGGGTCAGGTTAGGAGAGACCCAGTACTTC. Its protein product is CASSWVRLGETQYF.

This clonotype was picked up many times. CDR3 nucleotide sequence: TGCAGTGCTAGCGCACCGAACACCGGGGAGCTGTTTTTT. Its translation is CSASAPNTGELFF. V is TRBV20-1 and J is TRBJ2-2; D ambiguous. CDR3 length equals 13 residues. Trimming took 3 bases from V and 0 from J, leaving 5 bases between them. CDR1 is DFQATT, CDR2 SNEGSKA, per germline (reference sequence).

In this sample, this clonotype turned up many times. This chain uses TRBV27 with TRBJ2-7, with TRBD1 matching 10 bases. CDR1 is MNHEY and CDR2 is SMNVEV in the germline V gene (reference sequence). V trimming: 6 bases; J trimming: 4 bases; junction bases outside the gene matches: 9. CDR3 length: 15 amino acids. The CDR3 bases are TGTGCCAGCAGCCCTCTTCAGGACAGGGGGTACGAGCAGTACTTC. Translated: CASSPLQDRGYEQYF.

V is TRBV7-2 and J is TRBJ1-1; tentatively, D is TRBD1 (6 bases). In germline, CDR1 is SGHTA, CDR2 FQGNSA. Trimming removed 2 bases at V and 3 bases at J, with 10 bases between. CDR3 length equals 14 residues. CDR3 loop: CASSLFPGDTEAFF. The CDR3 DNA is TGTGCCAGCAGCTTATTTCCAGGGGACACTGAAGCTTTCTTT.

This clonotype turned up a few times. V gene TRBV14 combines with J gene TRBJ2-7; 7 bases map to TRBD1. Trimming at V came to 4 bases and at J to 6 bases, leaving 6 bases not matched to a gene. CDR1 SGHDN and CDR2 FVKESK come from the germline V gene. The CDR3 is 13 residues long. The CDR3 reads CASSLLTGVEQYF. DNA for the CDR3: TGTGCCAGCAGCCTTCTCACAGGGGTCGAGCAGTACTTC.

There are a few counts of this clonotype. This chain connects TRBV30 to TRBJ2-6, with a possible D match to TRBD2 (6 bases). CDR1 and CDR2 from the germline V gene are GTSNPN and SVGIG (reference sequence). V lost 4 bases and J lost 10, with 14 bases in between. This CDR3 region has 13 residues. The CDR3 region is CAWTQGGLNVLTF. CDR3 bases: TGTGCCTGGACTCAGGGAGGTTTGAACGTCCTGACTTTC.

J is TRBJ1-2 and V is TRBV5-1; no definite D call. V was cut by 1 base and J by 8 bases, with 9 bases left in between. The length of the CDR3 is 12 residues. Germline loops: CDR1 SGHRS, CDR2 YFSETQ. CDR3 sequence: CASSLQDLGYTF. The CDR3, as DNA: TGCGCCAGCAGCTTGCAGGACCTCGGCTACACCTTC.

This clonotype has more than one count but fewer than ten. The chain has TRBV12-3 or TRBV12-4 and TRBJ2-5; 7 bases line up with TRBD1. The J call may be wrong; the DNA end is better matched by TRBJ2-7. The CDR3 runs 14 residues. The CDR3 region is CASSRGRGPDEQYF. CDR3 nucleotide sequence: TGTGCCAGCAGCCGGGGAAGGGGGCCGGACGAGCAGTACTTC.

The gene calls are TRBV5-1 and TRBJ2-5; 7 bases are a match to TRBD1. The germline CDR1 and CDR2 sequences are SGHRS and YFSETQ. The J segment lost 2 bases and the V segment lost 7 bases, leaving 5 bases of the junction unmatched. This CDR3 spans 13 amino acids. The CDR3 region has the DNA TGCGCCAGCGCAAGCAGGGGGCAAGAGACCCAGTACTTC. The encoded protein is CASASRGQETQYF.

This chain uses TRBV28 with TRBJ2-7; D might be TRBD2 (6 bases). Germline V CDR1 and CDR2: MDHEN, SYDVKM. Trimming removed 6 bases from V and 1 base from J, with 13 bases in between. The CDR3 contains 14 residues. CDR3 sequence: CASRLRDFSYEQYF. DNA for the CDR3: TGTGCCAGCAGGCTACGGGACTTTTCCTACGAGCAGTACTTC.

This clonotype was detected many times. Here the CDR3 reads CASKTGGPASGANVLTF. The CDR3 DNA follows: TGTGCCAGCAAAACAGGGGGACCAGCATCTGGGGCCAACGTCCTGACTTTC. The chain combines TRBV12-3 or TRBV12-4 with TRBJ2-6; the match to TRBD1 covers 8 bases. Losses at the gene ends were 7 bases for V and 1 base for J; bases not matched to a gene: 9. The CDR3 has 17 amino acids.

The gene calls are TRBV11-2 and TRBJ2-7; TRBD2 aligns across 11 bases. Germline V gene data show CDR1 as SGHAT and CDR2 as FQNNGV. The CDR3 sequence is 17 residues long. With 5 bases clipped from V and 0 bases from J, the junction kept 9 bases outside the gene matches. The CDR3: CASSVPRLAGLSYEQYF. The CDR3 DNA is TGTGCCAGCAGCGTCCCACGACTAGCGGGGCTCTCCTACGAGCAGTACTTC.

In its sample, this clonotype was seen a few times. The genes are TRBV28 and TRBJ1-1; TRBD1 agrees at 8 bases. V was clipped by 5 bases and J by 0 bases; unmatched bases: 8. Per the germline V gene, CDR1 is MDHEN and CDR2 is SYDVKM. The CDR3 loop spans 16 amino acids. CDR3 loop: CASSTTGVPLNTEAFF. The DNA of the CDR3 is TGTGCCAGCAGTACGACAGGGGTCCCATTGAACACTGAAGCTTTCTTT.

The sample holds a few counts of this clonotype. The V and J genes are TRBV28 and TRBJ1-2; unclear D gene. Trimming removed 7 bases from V and 2 bases from J, with 11 bases in between. Germline assignment: CDR1 MDHEN and CDR2 SYDVKM. The CDR3 covers 13 residues. The CDR3 nucleotides are TGTGCCAGCAAAAGTTTTCTAAACTATGGCTACACCTTC. This sequence encodes CASKSFLNYGYTF.

Turning to this clonotype: An end of the junction does not agree with germline; a read error may underlie this. The chain links TRBV11-2 to TRBJ1-4; no clear D gene. Germline CDR1 is SGHAT and CDR2 is FQNNGV. CDR3 length: 15 amino acids. This CDR3 reads CASSPGSAGGEKRFF. CDR3 bases: TGTGCCAGCAGTCCCGGGTCGGCAGGTGGGGAAAAACGGTTTTTT.

This clonotype occurred a few times. The V and J genes are TRBV4-2 and TRBJ2-5, with TRBD1 matching over 7 bases. The CDR3 runs to 17 residues. The ends lost 0 bases at V and 5 bases at J; junction bases unmatched: 12. The germline gives CDR1 LGHNA, CDR2 YNFKEQ. CDR3 sequence: CASSQEAGRARGETQYF. The CDR3 coding sequence is TGTGCCAGCAGCCAAGAAGCAGGCAGGGCCAGGGGGGAGACCCAGTACTTC.

This clonotype was detected a few times. This chain links TRBV9 with TRBJ2-1, with 8 bases identical to TRBD2. The CDR3 consists of 13 residues. Per the germline V gene, CDR1 is SGDLS and CDR2 is YYNGEE. J gave up 10 bases and V 3 bases, and 6 bases lay outside the gene matches. The CDR3 here is CASSGSGAGEQFF. CDR3 DNA: TGTGCCAGCAGCGGTAGCGGGGCCGGGGAGCAGTTCTTC.

The rearrangement links TRBV5-6 to TRBJ1-1; possibly TRBD1 for D (5 bases). Germline V gene sequence: CDR1 SGHDT, CDR2 YYEEEE. There are 18 residues in the CDR3. Between the trimmed V and J ends, which lost 3 bases and 0 bases, there was a span of 21 bases. The CDR3 here is CASSYWRRVRGVNTEAFF. The CDR3 coding sequence is TGTGCCAGCAGCTACTGGAGAAGGGTGAGAGGGGTGAACACTGAAGCTTTCTTT. The variable domain in full, completed from reference TRBV5-6 and TRBJ1-1, reads DAGVTQSPTHLIKTRGQQVTLRCSPKSGHDTVSWYQQALGQGPQFIFQYYEEEERQRGNFPDRFSGHQFPNYSSELNVNALLLGDSALYLCASSYWRRVRGVNTEAFFGQGTRLTVV.

The chain employs TRBV7-3 and TRBJ1-1, with a tentative D call TRBD1 (6 bases). CDR1 is SGHTA and CDR2 is FQGTGA in the germline V gene. The CDR3 is made up of 17 amino acids. Trimming stripped 1 base from V and 4 bases from J, with 19 bases between. CDR3 bases: TGTGCCAGCAGCTTAATAGGCCTAACCAGGGGTGGCACTGAAGCTTTCTTT. Translating gives CASSLIGLTRGGTEAFF. Filled out from reference TRBV7-3 and TRBJ1-1, the complete variable domain reads GAGVSQTPSNKVTEKGKYVELRCDPISGHTALYWYRQSLGQGPEFLIYFQGTGAADDSGLPNDRFFAVRPEGSVSTLKIQRTERGDSAVYLCASSLIGLTRGGTEAFFGQGTRLTVV.

The table lists this clonotype with a count of one. A much more abundant neighbour one base away suggests this may be a read error. This chain links TRBV10-3 with TRBJ2-4; TRBD1 might be the D (6 bases). From germline, CDR1 is ENHRY and CDR2 SYGVKD. V lost 8 bases and J lost 0, with 11 bases in between. This CDR3 comprises 14 residues. This CDR3 is CAIGGELAKNIQYF. CDR3 bases: TGTGCCATCGGGGGCGAACTAGCCAAAAACATTCAGTACTTC.

This clonotype was counted a few times. The rearrangement uses TRBV7-6 and TRBJ2-1, with TRBD2 identical over 7 bases. Unmatched junction bases numbered 3, after V lost 5 bases and J lost 5 bases. Looked up from germline, CDR1 is SGHVS and CDR2 is FNYEAQ. The CDR3 loop spans 13 amino acids. DNA for the CDR3: TGTGCCAGCAGCAGCGGGACCCACAATGAGCAGTTCTTC. It encodes CASSSGTHNEQFF.